This TCR beta chain was sequenced for a study of T cell repertoires in aging, cancer and after chemotherapy. Study-level information: Repeat sampling of healthy donors over several months to years showed clear clonal overlap. About 10 million TCR reads made up the full dataset. Overall study results and limits: In healthy donors, age-related TCR diversity loss mainly reflected lost richness. Age-matched healthy donors had significantly more diverse, less clonal blood TCR repertoires than untreated cancer patients.

A word on this clonotype: Its antigen is unidentified.

Rearranged V-D-J TRB sequences were amplified with a mixed TRB-A/B primer pool. TCRdb reanalysed the multiplex PCR reads using MiXCR and keeps one entry per CDR3 protein. The repertoire holds about 5,300 distinct CDR3 sequences, with roughly 25% as singletons. TCR beta rearrangements were amplified from peripheral blood genomic DNA. This clonotype was obtained from a human donor in good health. Sequenced sample: blood.

The CDR3, as DNA: TGTGCCAGCACCGGACAAGGGGCCTCTAATGAAAAACTGTTTTTT. It codes for CASTGQGASNEKLFF. V and J are TRBV27 and TRBJ1-4; tentatively, D is TRBD1 (5 bases). V lost 7 bases and J lost 3, with 15 bases in between. Germline loops: CDR1 MNHEY, CDR2 SMNVEV (reference sequence). The CDR3 sequence is 15 residues long.